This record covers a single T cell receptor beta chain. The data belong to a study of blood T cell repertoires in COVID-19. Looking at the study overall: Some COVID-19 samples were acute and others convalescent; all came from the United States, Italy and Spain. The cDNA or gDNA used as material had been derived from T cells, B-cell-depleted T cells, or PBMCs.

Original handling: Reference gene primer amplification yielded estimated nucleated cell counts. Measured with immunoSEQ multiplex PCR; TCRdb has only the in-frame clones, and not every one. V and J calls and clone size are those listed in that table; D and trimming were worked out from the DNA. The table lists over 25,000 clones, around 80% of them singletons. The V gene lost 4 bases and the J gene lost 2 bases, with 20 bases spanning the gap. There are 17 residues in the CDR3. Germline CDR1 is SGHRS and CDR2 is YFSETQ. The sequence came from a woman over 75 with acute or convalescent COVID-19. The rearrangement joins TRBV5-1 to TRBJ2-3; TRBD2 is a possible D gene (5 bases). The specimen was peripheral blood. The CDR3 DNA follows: TGCGCCAGCAGCCCCCGAGGCGGTGCGGGCTCCACAGATACGCAGTATTTT. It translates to CASSPRGGAGSTDTQYF.